The 18 T cell receptor beta chains below were found in one sample sequenced in a study of cytomegalovirus exposure and HLA in healthy donors. PCR primers comprised 60 Vbeta and 13 Jbeta primers. Measured with immunoSEQ multiplex PCR; TCRdb has only the in-frame clones, and not every one. The sample gives roughly 170,000 clones, approximately 80% of which show up once; under 2% is in the top ten. The sample comprised PBMCs. The receptor set was obtained from a woman in her twenties or thirties in good health and CMV-seronegative.

The rearrangement uses TRBV5-4 and TRBJ1-3; 7 bases are a match to TRBD1. Germline CDR1 reads SGHNT; CDR2 reads YYREEE (reference sequence). V shed 2 bases and J 5 bases; nucleotides not matched to a gene: 7. There are 15 residues in the CDR3. In DNA, the CDR3 is TGTGCCAGCAGCTTCCAGGGGGGAGCTAGAAACACCATATATTTT. This sequence encodes CASSFQGGARNTIYF. The full variable domain, with the rest looked up from reference TRBV5-4 and TRBJ1-3, is ETGVTQSPTHLIKTRGQQVTLRCSSQSGHNTVSWYQQALGQGPQFIFQYYREEENGRGNFPPRFSGLQFPNYSSELNVNALELDDSALYLCASSFQGGARNTIYFGEGSWLTVV.

The chain is built from TRBV15 and TRBJ1-2; 12 bases match TRBD1. After removal of 9 bases from V and 1 base from J, the junction contained 15 bases not matched to a gene. The CDR3 is 18 residues long. Looked up from germline, CDR1 is LNHNV and CDR2 is YYDKDF (reference sequence). CDR3: CATTPPPGQGARNYGYTF. CDR3 nucleotide sequence: TGTGCCACAACACCACCCCCGGGACAGGGGGCTCGTAACTATGGCTACACCTTC.

This chain connects TRBV27 to TRBJ2-3; tentatively, D is TRBD2 (6 bases). The CDR3 spans 14 residues. CDR1 MNHEY and CDR2 SMNVEV come from the germline V gene (reference sequence). Trimming took 3 bases from V and 6 from J, leaving 13 bases between them. The CDR3 is CASSFVRAGDTQYF. In nucleotides, the CDR3 is TGTGCCAGCAGTTTTGTCAGGGCGGGGGATACGCAGTATTTT.

This chain uses TRBV11-3 with TRBJ2-1; 7 bases agree with TRBD2. The CDR3 is made up of 15 amino acids. Germline V CDR1 and CDR2: SGHNT, YENEEA. With V trimmed by 6 bases and J by 0 bases, 5 bases remained unmatched. For the CDR3, the DNA is TGTGCCAGCAGTCCTGGCGGGAGCTCCTACAATGAGCAGTTCTTC. This codes for CASSPGGSSYNEQFF.

J is TRBJ2-3 and V is TRBV6-1; the D gene is possibly TRBD1 (6 bases). The length of the CDR3 is 14 residues. Germline values: CDR1 MNHNS, CDR2 SASEGT. Trimming removed 5 bases at V and 5 bases at J, with 14 bases between. The CDR3 DNA sequence: TGTGCCAGCAGTCCCCATACAGGGATAGATACGCAGTATTTT. This translates into CASSPHTGIDTQYF.

This clone appeared once. This chain connects TRBV5-4 to TRBJ1-1, with D perhaps matching TRBD1 (5 bases). CDR3 size: 13 residues. Trimming shortened V by 6 bases and J by 2 bases, and 11 bases separated the two germline ends. The germline CDR1 and CDR2 sequences are SGHNT and YYREEE (reference sequence). Written as DNA, the CDR3 is TGTGCCAGCAACACGGGGGGTAACACTGAAGCTTTCTTT. Translated: CASNTGGNTEAFF.

This chain links TRBV27 with TRBJ2-1, with D possibly TRBD1 on 5 matching bases. There are 13 residues in the CDR3. CDR1 is MNHEY and CDR2 is SMNVEV in the germline V gene (reference sequence). The ends were cut back, 6 bases at V and 8 bases at J, with 14 bases in the middle. As DNA, the CDR3 is TGTGCCAGCAGGTTTGCTAGGGGCGATGAGCAGTTCTTC. This gives the protein CASRFARGDEQFF.

This clone was detected a few times. V gene TRBV6-1 combines with J gene TRBJ1-1, with D possibly matching TRBD1 (5 bases). The germline CDR1 and CDR2 sequences are MNHNS and SASEGT. V was cut by 0 bases and J by 11 bases, with 13 bases left in between. The CDR3 covers 13 residues. The CDR3 coding sequence is TGTGCCAGCAGTGAAGCCGGACAAGGCGCGGCTTTCTTT. Amino acids: CASSEAGQGAAFF.

The chain carries TRBV18 and TRBJ1-5, with D possibly matching TRBD1 (5 bases). The CDR3 length is 16 residues. Deletions cut 3 bases from V and 11 bases from J, with 23 bases between. The germline gives CDR1 KGHSH, CDR2 LQKENI. The CDR3 DNA is TGTGCCAGCTCACCGACCTCGACAGAGCCCAGGTTGACCCAGCATTTT. It codes for CASSPTSTEPRLTQHF.

This clone was counted once. This chain uses TRBV19 with TRBJ1-2; D call uncertain. The CDR3 consists of 13 residues. V was pared by 3 bases and J by 0 bases, with 5 bases between. CDR1 and CDR2 (germline): LNHDA, SQIVND (reference sequence). CDR3 residues: CASSIVPNYGYTF. DNA of the CDR3: TGTGCCAGTAGTATCGTCCCTAACTATGGCTACACCTTC.

The chain couples TRBV6-5 to TRBJ2-7; TRBD1 agrees at 7 bases. CDR1 MNHEY and CDR2 SVGAGI come from the germline V gene. The V segment lost 0 bases and the J segment 2 bases; nucleotides outside the gene matches: 7. The CDR3 is made up of 16 amino acids. The CDR3: CASSYSLGDSPYEQYF. CDR3 DNA: TGTGCCAGCAGTTACTCATTGGGGGACAGTCCCTACGAGCAGTACTTC.

The CDR3 reads CASTPGEGGNGYTF. In nucleotides, the CDR3 is TGTGCCAGCACGCCCGGGGAGGGGGGGAATGGCTACACCTTC. The chain recombines TRBV6-5 with TRBJ1-2, with D possibly matching TRBD1 (6 bases). The V gene's germline CDR1 is MNHEY and CDR2 SVGAGI. The germline V and J ends were trimmed by 7 bases and 6 bases, with 18 bases remaining between them. The CDR3 runs to 14 residues.

The chain joins TRBV18 to TRBJ1-6; D is undetermined. From germline, CDR1 is KGHSH and CDR2 LQKENI. V lost 3 bases to trimming and J lost 4 bases, with 13 bases between them. This CDR3 contains 16 residues. CDR3 coding DNA: TGTGCCAGCTCACCGTCCGTGAGTCCTTATAATTCACCCCTCCACTTT. Residues: CASSPSVSPYNSPLHF.

V is TRBV27 and J is TRBJ2-2; D might be TRBD1 (5 bases). The V gene's germline CDR1 is MNHEY and CDR2 SMNVEV (reference sequence). There are 16 residues in the CDR3. V dropped 4 bases and J dropped 0 bases, with 12 bases sitting between them. The CDR3 nucleotides read TGTGCCAGCAGTTCCGGGCCAGGGACGAACACCGGGGAGCTGTTTTTT. Amino acid sequence: CASSSGPGTNTGELFF.

This clone was picked up one time. This rearrangement joins TRBV29-1 to TRBJ2-3; no firm D call. V lost 5 bases and J 4 bases, leaving 4 bases between the germline ends. Per germline, CDR1 SQVTM and CDR2 ANQGSEA. The CDR3 has 10 amino acids. CDR3 in amino acids: CSVRADTQYF. The CDR3 DNA follows: TGCAGCGTTCGGGCAGATACGCAGTATTTT.

The chain is built from TRBV4-3 and TRBJ2-7, with 11 bases that match TRBD1. This CDR3 region has 18 residues. J gave up 2 bases and V 0 bases, and 9 bases lay outside the gene matches. The germline V gene encodes CDR1 LGHNA and CDR2 YSLEER. In DNA, the CDR3 is TGCGCCAGCAGCCAAGAGGTAGTACCGGGACAGGGGGCCTACGAGCAGTACTTC. It encodes CASSQEVVPGQGAYEQYF.

The chain joins TRBV2 to TRBJ2-7, with unresolved D. Trimming removed 8 bases from V and 2 bases from J, with 4 bases in between. CDR1 SNHLY and CDR2 FYNNEI come from the germline V gene. This CDR3 spans 10 amino acids. The DNA for the CDR3 is TGTGCCAGCCGTACCTACGAGCAGTACTTC. It is translated as CASRTYEQYF.

V gene TRBV2 combines with J gene TRBJ1-6, with 7 bases identical to TRBD1. The J segment lost 14 bases and the V segment lost 7 bases, leaving 11 bases of the junction unmatched. There are 13 residues in the CDR3. Per the germline V gene, CDR1 is SNHLY and CDR2 is FYNNEI. The DNA for the CDR3 is TGTGCCAGCAATGCCAGGGGGGTAGGGGCCCTCCACTTT. This translates into CASNARGVGALHF.